What follows describes a single TCR beta chain. One end of the junction does not line up with germline, which may come from a read error. This entry belongs to a study of blood T cell repertoires in COVID-19. Study details: Sample material is recorded as cDNA or gDNA derived from T cells, B-cell-depleted T cells, or PBMCs.

Germline CDR1 and CDR2: LNHDA and SQIVND (reference sequence). The CDR3 has 13 amino acids. TCRdb keeps only in-frame clones here, not all; method: immunoSEQ multiplex PCR. The sample holds about 74,000 clones; around 90% are singletons and the top ten take approximately 29%. The receptor was derived from a woman aged 80 or older with active or convalescent COVID-19. Sequences were obtained from peripheral blood. The gene calls are TRBV19 and TRBJ2-2; 9 nucleotides match TRBD1. The CDR3 DNA is TGTCCGCGGACAGGGGCGAACGCCGGGGAGCTGTTTTTT. It translates to CPRTGANAGELFF.